The 29 T cell receptor beta chains below come from one sample, sequenced in a study of blood T cell repertoires in COVID-19. Repertoires were generated with immunoSEQ multiplex PCR, while TCRdb's copy carries only in-frame clones and drops some. This sample carries some 54,000 clones, around 92% of them seen once, and the ten largest clones take under 3%. Material for sequencing was peripheral blood. These receptors were taken from a man in his 60s with acute or convalescent COVID-19.

This clone was found once. This chain uses TRBV19 with TRBJ1-1; 9 bases align to TRBD1. Germline CDR1 and CDR2: LNHDA and SQIVND (reference sequence). The CDR3 contains 14 residues. With V trimmed by 9 bases and J by 0 bases, 5 bases remained unmatched. CDR3 in DNA: TGTGCCAGCCACGACAGGGGGATGAACACTGAAGCTTTCTTT. This sequence encodes CASHDRGMNTEAFF.

The chain uses TRBV6-5 and TRBJ2-5; D is ambiguous. Trimming left V 6 bases short and J 3 bases short, with 11 bases between. CDR1 MNHEY and CDR2 SVGAGI come from the germline V gene. This CDR3 contains 13 residues. CDR3 coding DNA: TGTGCCAGCAGGCCGACAACGAAAGAGACCCAGTACTTC. It translates to CASRPTTKETQYF.

The DNA for the CDR3 is TGTGCCATCAGTGGGAACGGAGCGGGAGAAGAGACCCAGTACTTC. It specifies CAISGNGAGEETQYF. This chain uses TRBV10-3 with TRBJ2-5; 8 bases are a match to TRBD2. The V segment lost 4 bases and the J segment 3 bases; nucleotides outside the gene matches: 7. In germline, CDR1 is ENHRY, CDR2 SYGVKD. CDR3 length: 15 residues.

V and J are TRBV5-1 and TRBJ1-2; a weak D match, TRBD1 (5 bases). The CDR3 contains 12 residues. CDR1 and CDR2 from the germline V gene are SGHRS and YFSETQ. V was cut by 7 bases and J by 7 bases, with 14 bases left in between. The CDR3 spells CASGLGGTGYTF. DNA for the CDR3: TGCGCCAGCGGCCTTGGGGGGACTGGCTACACCTTC.

The rearrangement links TRBV7-6 to TRBJ2-3; TRBD2 matches 11 bases. The junction had 17 bases not matched to a gene; V was cut back by 5 bases and J by 4 bases. The length of the CDR3 is 19 residues. Germline CDR1 reads SGHVS; CDR2 reads FNYEAQ. The CDR3 DNA is TGTGCCAGCAGCCCCGTTACGGGGATCACTAGCGGGAGTGCAGATACGCAGTATTTT. It is translated as CASSPVTGITSGSADTQYF.

The CDR3 DNA reads as TGTGCCAGTACCAGGGGCAATCAGCCCCAGCATTTT. This codes for CASTRGNQPQHF. This chain joins TRBV19 and TRBJ1-5, with a weak D call TRBD1 (5 bases). Trimming removed 7 bases at V and 2 bases at J, with 6 bases between. The germline CDR1 and CDR2 sequences are LNHDA and SQIVND (reference sequence). The CDR3 has 12 residues.

The V call is TRBV27, the J call TRBJ2-1; TRBD2 matches at 14 bases. Germline CDR1 reads MNHEY; CDR2 reads SMNVEV (reference sequence). Losses at the gene ends were 6 bases for V and 8 bases for J; bases not matched to a gene: 9. The CDR3 contains 16 residues. CDR3: CASSPRLAGGGDEQFF. DNA of the CDR3: TGTGCCAGCAGCCCAAGACTAGCGGGAGGGGGGGATGAGCAGTTCTTC.

The chain employs TRBV13 and TRBJ1-1; 9 nucleotides agree with TRBD1. This CDR3 spans 14 amino acids. V lost 3 bases, J lost 3 bases, and 2 bases stayed unmatched. Germline CDR1 and CDR2: PRHDT and FYEKMQ (reference sequence). DNA of the CDR3: TGTGCCAGCAGCTTGGGACAGGGAGACACTGAAGCTTTCTTT. Translating gives CASSLGQGDTEAFF.

The chain links TRBV19 to TRBJ1-1, with TRBD1 matching 7 bases. J gave up 5 bases and V 1 base, and 13 bases lay outside the gene matches. The CDR3 covers 17 residues. Germline CDR1 reads LNHDA; CDR2 reads SQIVND (reference sequence). This CDR3 reads CASSIVARRGGRTEAFF. CDR3 nucleotide sequence: TGTGCCAGTAGTATAGTAGCTAGAAGAGGGGGCAGGACTGAAGCTTTCTTT.

The sample holds one count of this clone. The chain is built from TRBV7-2 and TRBJ2-1; TRBD1 matches at 9 bases. Trimming removed 1 base from V and 9 bases from J; junction bases left unmatched: 4. Germline V lookup: CDR1 SGHTA, CDR2 FQGNSA. The CDR3 loop spans 14 amino acids. CDR3 sequence reads: CASSLGTTGGEQFF. For the CDR3, the DNA is TGTGCCAGCAGCTTAGGAACGACAGGGGGTGAGCAGTTCTTC.

The rearrangement uses TRBV28 and TRBJ1-1; D possibly corresponds to TRBD1 (5 bases). Trimming left V 1 base short and J 4 bases short, with 10 bases between. CDR3 size: 14 residues. Germline V gene data show CDR1 as MDHEN and CDR2 as SYDVKM. DNA of the CDR3: TGTGCCAGCAGTTTATTGCGGGACCCCACTGAAGCTTTCTTT. The encoded protein is CASSLLRDPTEAFF.

This sequence joins TRBV11-3 and TRBJ1-1; a possible D gene is TRBD1 (6 bases). Trimming removed 0 bases from V and 4 bases from J, with 9 bases in between. CDR3 length equals 14 residues. CDR1 is SGHNT and CDR2 is YENEEA in the germline V gene. The CDR3: CASSLEGRGTEAFF. The CDR3 DNA sequence: TGTGCCAGCAGCTTAGAGGGCAGGGGCACTGAAGCTTTCTTT.

This clone was seen only once. The chain uses TRBV28 and TRBJ1-4, with D unresolved. Germline-derived CDR1 and CDR2 are MDHEN and SYDVKM. V dropped 2 bases and J dropped 3 bases, with 10 bases sitting between them. The length of the CDR3 is 15 residues. The CDR3 coding sequence is TGTGCCAGCAGTTTAAGTCGGGGAGCTAATGAAAAACTGTTTTTT. Translation gives CASSLSRGANEKLFF.

This rearrangement joins TRBV10-3 to TRBJ2-5, with 7 bases aligning to TRBD2. V shed 9 bases, J shed 4 bases, and the junction held 8 bases outside the gene matches. The CDR3 has 13 residues. Germline CDR1 and CDR2: ENHRY and SYGVKD. CDR3 sequence (DNA): TGTGCCATGGGAGGGACCGCACGAGAGACCCAGTACTTC. Translating gives CAMGGTARETQYF.

The chain carries TRBV27 and TRBJ1-1, with D perhaps matching TRBD1 (6 bases). V was trimmed by 3 bases and J by 10 bases, leaving 18 bases between them. The CDR3 consists of 14 residues. CDR1 MNHEY and CDR2 SMNVEV come from the germline V gene (reference sequence). The CDR3 region has the DNA TGTGCCAGCAGTTTTGCGGGGGGCTATTCGGGAGCTTTCTTT. Translating it yields CASSFAGGYSGAFF.

J is TRBJ2-4 and V is TRBV19; D unresolved. Germline V CDR1 and CDR2: LNHDA, SQIVND (reference sequence). The V end was cut by 0 bases, the J end by 6 bases, with 12 bases between. This CDR3 has 15 residues. CDR3 DNA: TGTGCCAGTAGTATAGAGAGTACGGTTACAAACATTCAGTACTTC. It translates to CASSIESTVTNIQYF.

On this clone: In the same sample, other DNA sequences code for this CDR3. The chain recombines TRBV24-1 with TRBJ2-1; a weak D match, TRBD2 (6 bases). The CDR3 spans 11 residues. Trimming shortened V by 4 bases and J by 10 bases, and 7 bases separated the two germline ends. From germline, CDR1 is KGHDR and CDR2 SFDVKD. In nucleotides, the CDR3 is TGTGCCACCAGTGAAGGGAGGGAGCAGTTCTTC. Encoded protein: CATSEGREQFF.

The J gene is TRBJ1-1, the V gene TRBV15; 10 bases match TRBD1. The V gene end was trimmed by 4 bases and the J gene end by 5 bases; junction bases not matched to a gene: 10. The CDR3 consists of 16 residues. The V gene's germline CDR1 is LNHNV and CDR2 YYDKDF (reference sequence). CDR3: CATSTGGDRGWTEAFF. DNA for the CDR3: TGTGCCACCAGCACCGGAGGGGACAGGGGTTGGACTGAAGCTTTCTTT.

The rearrangement uses TRBV11-3 and TRBJ2-1; TRBD2 matches at 10 bases. This CDR3 is 15 amino acids long. Germline values: CDR1 SGHNT, CDR2 YENEEA. V was pared by 5 bases and J by 4 bases, with 5 bases of the junction left unmatched. This CDR3 is CASSALAGAYNEQFF. In nucleotides, the CDR3 is TGTGCCAGCAGCGCTCTAGCGGGGGCTTACAATGAGCAGTTCTTC.

The chain has TRBV19 and TRBJ1-5; 8 bases map to TRBD1. V shed 6 bases and J 5 bases; nucleotides not matched to a gene: 6. The CDR3 is made up of 14 amino acids. Germline CDR1 is LNHDA and CDR2 is SQIVND (reference sequence). Here the CDR3 reads CASRQTGGYQPQHF. Written as DNA, the CDR3 is TGTGCCAGTAGGCAAACAGGGGGGTATCAGCCCCAGCATTTT.

The chain is built from TRBV27 and TRBJ2-7; TRBD2 matches at 15 bases. The CDR3 sequence is 15 residues long. Germline V gives CDR1 MNHEY, CDR2 SMNVEV (reference sequence). V was pared by 5 bases and J by 7 bases, with 6 bases of the junction left unmatched. DNA for the CDR3: TGTGCCAGCAGTCTGGGACTAGCGGGAGGCAGGGAGCAGTACTTC. It codes for CASSLGLAGGREQYF.

This clone was detected a few times. The genes are TRBV9 and TRBJ2-2; D possibly corresponds to TRBD1 (6 bases). Germline V lookup: CDR1 SGDLS, CDR2 YYNGEE. The V and J ends lost 0 bases and 2 bases respectively, with 14 bases between them. This CDR3 is 17 amino acids long. CDR3 sequence reads: CASSVAIGTPNTGELFF. The DNA of the CDR3 is TGTGCCAGCAGCGTAGCTATCGGGACACCCAACACCGGGGAGCTGTTTTTT.

This clone was found a few times. This chain links TRBV27 with TRBJ1-6; D unclear. V was trimmed by 2 bases and J by 8 bases, leaving 16 bases between them. CDR3 size: 16 residues. Germline V lookup: CDR1 MNHEY, CDR2 SMNVEV (reference sequence). CDR3 sequence: CASSLGSFLVDSPLHF. The CDR3 coding sequence is TGTGCCAGCAGTTTAGGCTCTTTCCTTGTGGATTCACCCCTCCACTTT.

A single count supports this clone. This rearrangement joins TRBV20-1 to TRBJ2-1, with a tentative D call TRBD2 (5 bases). The CDR3 has 14 residues. The V gene's germline CDR1 is DFQATT and CDR2 SNEGSKA (reference sequence). Trimming left V 3 bases short and J 4 bases short, with 13 bases between. The CDR3 coding sequence is TGCAGTGCTAGTCCGACTACCCGTTACAATGAGCAGTTCTTC. Translation gives CSASPTTRYNEQFF.

V is TRBV18 and J is TRBJ1-2; the match to TRBD1 covers 7 bases. Losses at the gene ends were 6 bases for V and 3 bases for J; bases not matched to a gene: 4. The CDR3 loop spans 13 amino acids. In germline, CDR1 is KGHSH, CDR2 LQKENI. The CDR3 is CASSPGTDYGYTF. The CDR3 region has the DNA TGTGCCAGCTCCCCAGGGACAGACTATGGCTACACCTTC.

The chain employs TRBV27 and TRBJ1-6; 12 bases agree with TRBD1. This CDR3 has 18 residues. Germline values: CDR1 MNHEY, CDR2 SMNVEV (reference sequence). The V gene end was trimmed by 8 bases and the J gene end by 7 bases; junction bases not matched to a gene: 15. The DNA for the CDR3 is TGTGCCAGCTCACGGGACAGGGGGCTATCGTTTATGAATTCACCCCTCCACTTT. Encoded protein: CASSRDRGLSFMNSPLHF.

The V gene is TRBV11-3, the J gene TRBJ2-3; TRBD2 matches at 8 bases. The CDR3 runs 16 residues. Germline CDR1 and CDR2: SGHNT and YENEEA. V gave up 1 base and J gave up 2 bases; unmatched junction bases: 5. In nucleotides, the CDR3 is TGTGCCAGCAGCTTAGTTGGGCGGGAGGCCACAGATACGCAGTATTTT. Protein: CASSLVGREATDTQYF. Variable domain in full (rest from reference TRBV11-3 and TRBJ2-3): EAGVVQSPRYKIIEKKQPVAFWCNPISGHNTLYWYLQNLGQGPELLIRYENEEAVDDSQLPKDRFSAERLKGVDSTLKIQPAELGDSAVYLCASSLVGREATDTQYFGPGTRLTVL.

V is TRBV4-2 and J is TRBJ1-1; D is uncertain. Trimming removed 1 base from V and 6 bases from J, with 18 bases in between. The CDR3 extends over 16 amino acids. Germline V gives CDR1 LGHNA, CDR2 YNFKEQ. The CDR3 loop reads CASSQGGQLSPPEAFF. The CDR3 DNA follows: TGTGCCAGCAGCCAAGGTGGGCAGTTATCCCCTCCTGAAGCTTTCTTT.

The genes are TRBV6-5 and TRBJ2-7; D uncertain. Germline V gene lookup returns CDR1 MNHEY and CDR2 SVGAGI. The CDR3 consists of 14 residues. V was shortened by 8 bases and J by 9 bases, with 23 bases between the two germline ends. The CDR3 reads CASQSNGPSEWQYF. The CDR3, as DNA: TGTGCCAGCCAATCGAACGGTCCGTCGGAGTGGCAGTACTTC.